This record covers a single T cell receptor beta chain. The antigen remains undetermined. Amplification used 60 Vbeta primers and 13 Jbeta primers. Data came from immunoSEQ multiplex PCR; TCRdb stores just in-frame clones and leaves some out. The sample's table shows roughly 82,000 clones. The source of the sample is a study of cytomegalovirus exposure and HLA in healthy donors. Overall study context: Researchers found that more than 70% of over 350 genotyped donors fell within the Caucasian-associated ancestry cluster. Study results and limitations: Differences between HLA loci emerged in a later analysis of TCR association rates, with DRB1 most and HLA-C fewest. Cytomegalovirus status, reportedly, was diagnosed with high specificity and sensitivity by the classifier. Clonal expansion, a later analysis showed, was greater in HLA-associated TCR beta chains than in equally common others.

V shed 6 bases and J 1 base; nucleotides not matched to a gene: 5. In germline, CDR1 is SGDLS, CDR2 YYNGEE. This CDR3 is built from 14 residues. This sequence was found in a woman aged 55-69 years in good health and CMV-seronegative. The source material was PBMCs. The V call is TRBV9, the J call TRBJ2-3, with 7 bases fitting TRBD2. As DNA, the CDR3 is TGTGCCAGCACCTCAAGCGGGGGCACAGATACGCAGTATTTT. This gives the protein CASTSSGGTDTQYF.